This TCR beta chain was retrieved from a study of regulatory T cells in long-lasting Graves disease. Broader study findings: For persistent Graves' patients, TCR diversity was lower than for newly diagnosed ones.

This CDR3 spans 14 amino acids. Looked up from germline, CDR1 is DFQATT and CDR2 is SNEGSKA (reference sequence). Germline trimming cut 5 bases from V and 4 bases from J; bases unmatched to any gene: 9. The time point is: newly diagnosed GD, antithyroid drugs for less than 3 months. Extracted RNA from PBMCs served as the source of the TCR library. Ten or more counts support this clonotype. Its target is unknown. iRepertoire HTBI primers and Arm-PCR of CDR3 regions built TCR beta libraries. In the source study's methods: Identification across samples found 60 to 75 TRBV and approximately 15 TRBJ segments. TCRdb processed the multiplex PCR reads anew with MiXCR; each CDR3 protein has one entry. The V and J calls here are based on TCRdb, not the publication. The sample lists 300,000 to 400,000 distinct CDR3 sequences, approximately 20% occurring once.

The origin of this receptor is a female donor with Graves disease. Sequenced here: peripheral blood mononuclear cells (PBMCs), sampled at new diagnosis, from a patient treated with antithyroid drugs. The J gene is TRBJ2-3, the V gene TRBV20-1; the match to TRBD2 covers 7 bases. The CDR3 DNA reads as TGCAGTGCTCTTCTGGCGGGAGCCGCAGATACGCAGTATTTT. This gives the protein CSALLAGAADTQYF.